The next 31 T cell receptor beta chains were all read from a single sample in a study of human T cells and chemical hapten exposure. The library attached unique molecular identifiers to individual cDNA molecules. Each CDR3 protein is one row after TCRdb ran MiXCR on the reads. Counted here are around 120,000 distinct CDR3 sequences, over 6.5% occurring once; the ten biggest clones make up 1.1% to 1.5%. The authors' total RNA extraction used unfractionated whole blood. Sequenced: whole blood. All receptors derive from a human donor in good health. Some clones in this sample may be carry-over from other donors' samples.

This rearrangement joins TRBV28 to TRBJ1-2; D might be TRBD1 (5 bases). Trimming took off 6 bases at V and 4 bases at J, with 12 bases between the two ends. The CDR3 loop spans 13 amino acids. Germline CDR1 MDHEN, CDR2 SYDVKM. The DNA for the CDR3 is TGTGCCAGCAGATCAGGGACCGGCTATGGCTACACCTTC. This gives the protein CASRSGTGYGYTF.

For the CDR3, the DNA is TGTGCCAGCAGTCCCTACCCGGGAGAGGGCTCAGCTTTCTTT. It is translated as CASSPYPGEGSAFF. The chain has TRBV12-3 or TRBV12-4 and TRBJ1-1; D remains unclear. The CDR3 length is 14 residues. Trimming took 5 bases from V and 10 from J, leaving 20 bases between them.

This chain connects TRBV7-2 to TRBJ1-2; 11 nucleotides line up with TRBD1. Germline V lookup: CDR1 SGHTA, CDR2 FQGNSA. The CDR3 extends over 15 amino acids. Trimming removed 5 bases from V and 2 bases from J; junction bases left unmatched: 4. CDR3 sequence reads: CASSGWTGGNYGYTF. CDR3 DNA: TGTGCCAGCAGCGGGTGGACAGGGGGCAACTATGGCTACACCTTC.

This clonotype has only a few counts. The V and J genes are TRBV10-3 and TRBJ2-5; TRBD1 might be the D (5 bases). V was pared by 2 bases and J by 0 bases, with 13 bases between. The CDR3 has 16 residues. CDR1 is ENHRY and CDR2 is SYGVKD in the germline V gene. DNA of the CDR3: TGTGCCATCAGTGAGAGTGGGGCCGGGTACCAAGAGACCCAGTACTTC. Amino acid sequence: CAISESGAGYQETQYF.

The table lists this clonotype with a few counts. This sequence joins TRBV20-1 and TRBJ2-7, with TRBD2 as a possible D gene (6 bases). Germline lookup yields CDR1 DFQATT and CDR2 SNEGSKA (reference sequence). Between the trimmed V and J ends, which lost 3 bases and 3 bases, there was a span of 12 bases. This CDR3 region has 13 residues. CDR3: CSASTGENYEQYF. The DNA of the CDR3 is TGCAGTGCTAGTACGGGGGAGAACTACGAGCAGTACTTC.

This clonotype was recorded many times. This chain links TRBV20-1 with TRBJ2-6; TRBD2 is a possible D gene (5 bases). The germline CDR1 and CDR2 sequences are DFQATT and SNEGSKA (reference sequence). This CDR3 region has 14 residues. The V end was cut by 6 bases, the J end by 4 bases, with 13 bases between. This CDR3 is CSAIPGSGANVLTF. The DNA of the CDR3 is TGCAGTGCGATTCCGGGATCAGGGGCCAACGTCCTGACTTTC.

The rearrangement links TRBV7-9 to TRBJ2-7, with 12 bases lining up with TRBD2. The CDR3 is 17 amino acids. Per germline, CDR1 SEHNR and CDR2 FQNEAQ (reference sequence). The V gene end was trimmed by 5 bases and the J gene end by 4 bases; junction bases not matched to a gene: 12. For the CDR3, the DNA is TGTGCCAGCAGCGACCGGACTAGCGGGGTCCTCGGATACGAGCAGTACTTC. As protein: CASSDRTSGVLGYEQYF.

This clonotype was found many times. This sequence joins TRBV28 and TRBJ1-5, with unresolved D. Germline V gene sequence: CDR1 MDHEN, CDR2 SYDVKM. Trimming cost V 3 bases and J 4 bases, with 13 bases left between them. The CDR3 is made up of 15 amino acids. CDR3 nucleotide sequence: TGTGCCAGCAGTTTTCCCGGGCAAACAAATCAGCCCCAGCATTTT. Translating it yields CASSFPGQTNQPQHF.

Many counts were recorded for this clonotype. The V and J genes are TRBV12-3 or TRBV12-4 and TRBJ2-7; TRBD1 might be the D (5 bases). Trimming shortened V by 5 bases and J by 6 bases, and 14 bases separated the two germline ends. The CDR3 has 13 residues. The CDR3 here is CASSPSRVREQYF. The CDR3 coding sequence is TGTGCCAGCAGTCCCTCCAGGGTTCGCGAGCAGTACTTC.

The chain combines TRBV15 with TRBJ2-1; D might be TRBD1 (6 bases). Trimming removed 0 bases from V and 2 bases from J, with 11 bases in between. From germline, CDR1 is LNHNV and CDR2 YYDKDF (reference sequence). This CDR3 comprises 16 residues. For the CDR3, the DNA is TGTGCCACCAGCAGAGATAAAGGGGGAGCCTACAATGAGCAGTTCTTC. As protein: CATSRDKGGAYNEQFF.

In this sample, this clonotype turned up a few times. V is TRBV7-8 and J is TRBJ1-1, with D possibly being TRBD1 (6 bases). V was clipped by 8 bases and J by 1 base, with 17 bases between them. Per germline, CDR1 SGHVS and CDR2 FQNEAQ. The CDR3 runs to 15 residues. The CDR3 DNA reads TGTGCCAGCGACTTAGGAGGGGGGGAGAACACTGAAGCTTTCTTT. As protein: CASDLGGGENTEAFF.

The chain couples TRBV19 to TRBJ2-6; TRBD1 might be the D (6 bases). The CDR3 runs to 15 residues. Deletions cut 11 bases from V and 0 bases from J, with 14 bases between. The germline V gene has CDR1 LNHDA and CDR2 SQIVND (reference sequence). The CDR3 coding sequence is TGTGCCGCCCGGGGACACAACTCTGGGGCCAACGTCCTGACTTTC. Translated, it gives CAARGHNSGANVLTF.

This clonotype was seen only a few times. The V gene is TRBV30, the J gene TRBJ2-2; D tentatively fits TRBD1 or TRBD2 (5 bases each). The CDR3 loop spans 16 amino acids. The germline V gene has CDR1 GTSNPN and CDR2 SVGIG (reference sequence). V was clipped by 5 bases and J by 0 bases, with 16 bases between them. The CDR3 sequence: CAWSLGTETNTGELFF. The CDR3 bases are TGTGCCTGGTCTCTGGGGACGGAAACGAACACCGGGGAGCTGTTTTTT.

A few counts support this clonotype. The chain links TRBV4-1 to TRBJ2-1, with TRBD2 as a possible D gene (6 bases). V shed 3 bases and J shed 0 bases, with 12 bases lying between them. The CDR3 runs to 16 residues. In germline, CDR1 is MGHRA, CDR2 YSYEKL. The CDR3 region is CASSHLSGSSYNEQFF. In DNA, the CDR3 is TGCGCCAGCAGCCATCTTAGCGGTAGCTCCTACAATGAGCAGTTCTTC.

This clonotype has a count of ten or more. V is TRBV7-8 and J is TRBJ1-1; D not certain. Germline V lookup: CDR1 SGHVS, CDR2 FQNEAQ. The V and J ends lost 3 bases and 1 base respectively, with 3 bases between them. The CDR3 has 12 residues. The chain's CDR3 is CASSFRNTEAFF. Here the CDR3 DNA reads TGTGCCAGCAGCTTCAGGAACACTGAAGCTTTCTTT. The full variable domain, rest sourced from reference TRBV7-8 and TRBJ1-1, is GAGVSQSPRYKVAKRGQDVALRCDPISGHVSLFWYQQALGQGPEFLTYFQNEAQLDKSGLPSDRFFAERPEGSVSTLKIQRTQQEDSAVYLCASSFRNTEAFFGQGTRLTVV.

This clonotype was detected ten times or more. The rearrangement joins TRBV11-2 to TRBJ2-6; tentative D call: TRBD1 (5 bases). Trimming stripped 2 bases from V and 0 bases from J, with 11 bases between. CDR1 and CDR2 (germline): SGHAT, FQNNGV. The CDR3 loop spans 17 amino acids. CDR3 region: CASSLIKGPSGANVLTF. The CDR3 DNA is TGTGCCAGCAGCTTAATAAAGGGGCCCTCTGGGGCCAACGTCCTGACTTTC.

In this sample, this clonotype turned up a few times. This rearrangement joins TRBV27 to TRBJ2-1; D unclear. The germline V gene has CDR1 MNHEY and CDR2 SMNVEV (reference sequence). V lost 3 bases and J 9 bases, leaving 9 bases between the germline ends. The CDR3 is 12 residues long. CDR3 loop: CASSFPFAEQFF. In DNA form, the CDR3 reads TGTGCCAGCAGTTTTCCGTTTGCTGAGCAGTTCTTC.

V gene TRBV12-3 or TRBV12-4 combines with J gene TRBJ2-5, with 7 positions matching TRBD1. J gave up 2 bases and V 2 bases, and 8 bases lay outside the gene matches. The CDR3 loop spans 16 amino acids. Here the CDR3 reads CASSLTTGTEQETQYF. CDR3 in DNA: TGTGCCAGCAGTTTAACTACCGGGACAGAACAAGAGACCCAGTACTTC.

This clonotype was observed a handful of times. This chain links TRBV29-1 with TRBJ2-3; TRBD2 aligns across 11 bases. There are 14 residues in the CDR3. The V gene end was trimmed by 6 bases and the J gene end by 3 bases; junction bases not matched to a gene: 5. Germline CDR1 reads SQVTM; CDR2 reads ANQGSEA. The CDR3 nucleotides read TGCAGCGTGCGGACTAGCGGGCCAACAGATACGCAGTATTTT. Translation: CSVRTSGPTDTQYF.

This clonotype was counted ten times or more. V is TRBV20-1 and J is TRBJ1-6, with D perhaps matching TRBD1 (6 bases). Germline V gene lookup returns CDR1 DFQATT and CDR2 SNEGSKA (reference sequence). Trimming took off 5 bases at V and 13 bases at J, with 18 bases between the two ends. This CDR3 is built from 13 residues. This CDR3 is CSAHRGGLGPLHF. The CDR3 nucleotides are TGCAGTGCTCATAGGGGGGGGCTTGGGCCCCTCCACTTT.

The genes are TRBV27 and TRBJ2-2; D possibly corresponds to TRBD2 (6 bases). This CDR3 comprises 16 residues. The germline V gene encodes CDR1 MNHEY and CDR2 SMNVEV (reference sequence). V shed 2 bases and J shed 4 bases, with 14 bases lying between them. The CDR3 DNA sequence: TGTGCCAGCAGTTTAGGGGCGGGAAAGCTCACCGGGGAGCTGTTTTTT. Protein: CASSLGAGKLTGELFF.

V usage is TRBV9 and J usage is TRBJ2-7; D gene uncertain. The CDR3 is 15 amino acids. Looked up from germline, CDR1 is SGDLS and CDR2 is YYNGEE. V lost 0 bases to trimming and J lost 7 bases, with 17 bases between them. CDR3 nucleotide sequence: TGTGCCAGCAGCGTAGGTTCTTCCCCCTCCCTAGAGCAGTACTTC. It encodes CASSVGSSPSLEQYF. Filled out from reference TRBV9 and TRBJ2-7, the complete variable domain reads DSGVTQTPKHLITATGQRVTLRCSPRSGDLSVYWYQQSLDQGLQFLIQYYNGEERAKGNILERFSAQQFPDLHSELNLSSLELGDSALYFCASSVGSSPSLEQYFGPGTRLTVT.

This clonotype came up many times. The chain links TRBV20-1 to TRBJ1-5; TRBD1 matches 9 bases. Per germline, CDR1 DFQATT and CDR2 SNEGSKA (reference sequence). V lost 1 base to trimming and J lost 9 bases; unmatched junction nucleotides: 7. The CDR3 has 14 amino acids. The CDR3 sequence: CSARVGTGLLPQHF. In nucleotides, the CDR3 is TGCAGTGCTAGAGTAGGGACAGGGTTATTGCCCCAGCATTTT.

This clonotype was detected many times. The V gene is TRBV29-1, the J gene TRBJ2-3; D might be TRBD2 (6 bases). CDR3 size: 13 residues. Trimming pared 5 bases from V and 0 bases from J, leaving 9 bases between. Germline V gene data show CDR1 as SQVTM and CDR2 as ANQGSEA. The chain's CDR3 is CSVSAGSTDTQYF. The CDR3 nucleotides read TGCAGCGTTTCAGCGGGCAGCACAGATACGCAGTATTTT.

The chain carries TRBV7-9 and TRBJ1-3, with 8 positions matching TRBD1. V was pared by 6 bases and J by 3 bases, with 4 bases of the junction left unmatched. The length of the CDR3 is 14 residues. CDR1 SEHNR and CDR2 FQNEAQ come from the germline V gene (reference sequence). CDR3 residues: CASSTGQGGNTIYF. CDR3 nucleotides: TGTGCCAGCAGTACTGGACAGGGTGGAAACACCATATATTTT.

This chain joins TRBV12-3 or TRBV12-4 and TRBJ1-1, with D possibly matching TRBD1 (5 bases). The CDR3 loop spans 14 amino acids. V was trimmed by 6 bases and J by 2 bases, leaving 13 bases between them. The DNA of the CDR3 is TGTGCCAGCAGAAGGGGACGGGTTAACACTGAAGCTTTCTTT. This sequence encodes CASRRGRVNTEAFF.

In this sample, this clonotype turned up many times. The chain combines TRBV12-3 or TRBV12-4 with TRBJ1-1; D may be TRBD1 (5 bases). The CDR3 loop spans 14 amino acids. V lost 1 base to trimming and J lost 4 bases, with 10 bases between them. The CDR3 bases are TGTGCCAGCAGTTTAGGGGGGTGGGGCACTGAAGCTTTCTTT. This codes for CASSLGGWGTEAFF.

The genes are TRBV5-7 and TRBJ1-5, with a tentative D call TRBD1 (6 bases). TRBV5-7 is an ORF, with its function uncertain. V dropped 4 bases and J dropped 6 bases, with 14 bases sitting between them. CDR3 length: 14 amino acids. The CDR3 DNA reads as TGTGCCAGCAGCCCCCCCAGGGGCATTCAGCCCCAGCATTTT. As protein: CASSPPRGIQPQHF.

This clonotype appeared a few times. The CDR3 sequence: CSAREQGGGYTF. CDR3 nucleotide sequence: TGCAGTGCTAGAGAACAGGGCGGTGGCTACACCTTC. This rearrangement joins TRBV20-1 to TRBJ1-2; D possibly corresponds to TRBD1 (6 bases). Trimming took off 0 bases at V and 7 bases at J, with 9 bases between the two ends. Germline V gives CDR1 DFQATT, CDR2 SNEGSKA (reference sequence). The CDR3 spans 12 residues.

The CDR3 bases are TGTGCCAGCAGTGAGAACAGTCGCGCAGATACGCAGTATTTT. Translation gives CASSENSRADTQYF. V usage is TRBV25-1 and J usage is TRBJ2-3; the D is unclear. The V end lost 3 bases, the J end lost 4 bases, and 11 bases lay between the germline ends. CDR3 length: 14 amino acids. Germline assignment: CDR1 MGHDK and CDR2 SYGVNS.

The CDR3 region is CASSYTRADNEQFF. CDR3 DNA sequence: TGTGCCAGCAGCTATACTAGAGCAGACAATGAGCAGTTCTTC. The chain combines TRBV7-9 with TRBJ2-1; D might be TRBD2 (5 bases). This CDR3 is 14 amino acids long. V dropped 4 bases and J dropped 5 bases, with 12 bases sitting between them. Germline CDR1 and CDR2: SEHNR and FQNEAQ (reference sequence).